The 5 T cell receptor beta chains presented below share a single source sample, sequenced in a study of T cell changes during pregnancy in multiple sclerosis. Clones were read by immunoSEQ multiplex PCR, and TCRdb kept only the in-frame ones, dropping some. The table records under 50,000 clones, roughly 90% of them present only once. Specimen: CD8+ T cells from peripheral blood mononuclear cells, collected in the first trimester of pregnancy. These receptors were taken from a female donor with multiple sclerosis, enrolled in a pregnancy study.

V and J are TRBV6-5 and TRBJ1-2, with TRBD1 as a possible D gene (6 bases). CDR3 size: 16 residues. Trimming pared 2 bases from V and 3 bases from J, leaving 16 bases between. The V gene's germline CDR1 is MNHEY and CDR2 SVGAGI. CDR3 sequence reads: CASSYVQAGVDYGYTF. In DNA, the CDR3 is TGTGCCAGCAGTTACGTCCAAGCAGGGGTGGACTATGGCTACACCTTC.

The V gene is TRBV2, the J gene TRBJ2-5; TRBD2 agrees at 10 bases. Germline V gene lookup returns CDR1 SNHLY and CDR2 FYNNEI. The V segment lost 4 bases and the J segment 7 bases; nucleotides outside the gene matches: 6. The CDR3 is made up of 14 amino acids. This chain's CDR3 is CASSGLAGEGTQYF. The CDR3 DNA reads TGTGCCAGCAGTGGGCTAGCGGGGGAGGGGACCCAGTACTTC. Combining the CDR3 with reference TRBV2 and TRBJ2-5 gives the whole variable domain EPEVTQTPSHQVTQMGQEVILRCVPISNHLYFYWYRQILGQKVEFLVSFYNNEISEKSEIFDDQFSVERPDGSNFTLKIRSTKLEDSAMYFCASSGLAGEGTQYFGPGTRLLVL.

The V call is TRBV19, the J call TRBJ1-1; 10 nucleotides match TRBD1. The CDR3 contains 14 residues. Germline V CDR1 and CDR2: LNHDA, SQIVND (reference sequence). V trimming: 5 bases; J trimming: 4 bases; junction bases outside the gene matches: 4. The CDR3 spells CASSEWTGGTEAFF. Here the CDR3 DNA reads TGTGCCAGTAGTGAATGGACAGGGGGCACTGAAGCTTTCTTT.

The table lists this clone with a count of one. V is TRBV27 and J is TRBJ1-5; 9 bases fit TRBD1. The CDR3 spans 16 residues. V gave up 5 bases and J gave up 5 bases; unmatched junction bases: 10. Germline CDR1 and CDR2: MNHEY and SMNVEV (reference sequence). The CDR3 spells CASSGLGTGLDQPQHF. In nucleotides, the CDR3 is TGTGCCAGCAGTGGTCTGGGGACAGGGCTCGATCAGCCCCAGCATTTT.

The V call is TRBV5-1, the J call TRBJ1-1, with D possibly TRBD1 on 6 matching bases. Trimming took 2 bases from V and 5 from J, leaving 19 bases between them. Germline V gene sequence: CDR1 SGHRS, CDR2 YFSETQ. CDR3 length equals 16 residues. The CDR3 DNA sequence: TGCGCCAGCAGCTTTGGGGACATTCCTCACGGGACTGAAGCTTTCTTT. Translation gives CASSFGDIPHGTEAFF.